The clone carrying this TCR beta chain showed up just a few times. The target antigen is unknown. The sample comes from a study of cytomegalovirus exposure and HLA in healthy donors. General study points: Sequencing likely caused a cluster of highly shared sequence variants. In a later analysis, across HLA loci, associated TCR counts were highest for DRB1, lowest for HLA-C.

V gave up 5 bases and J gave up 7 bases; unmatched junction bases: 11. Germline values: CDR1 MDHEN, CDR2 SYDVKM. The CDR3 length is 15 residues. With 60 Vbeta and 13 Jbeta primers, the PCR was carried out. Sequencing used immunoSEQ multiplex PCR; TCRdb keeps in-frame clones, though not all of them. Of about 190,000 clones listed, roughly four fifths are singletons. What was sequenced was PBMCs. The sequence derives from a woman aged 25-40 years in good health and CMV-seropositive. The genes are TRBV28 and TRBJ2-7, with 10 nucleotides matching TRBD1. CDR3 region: CASSARPGTGVEQYF. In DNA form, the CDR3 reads TGTGCCAGCAGTGCCCGACCCGGGACAGGGGTTGAGCAGTACTTC.